These 20 T cell receptor beta chains originate from one sample sequenced in a study of shared clonotypes between healthy human individuals. Sequencing used immunoSEQ multiplex PCR; TCRdb keeps in-frame clones, though not all of them. The table has some 500,000 clones, more than 95% seen once. Sequencing was performed on naive CD4+ T cells sorted from blood. Subset: CD45RA+ positively selected. The receptors here all came from a young woman in good health.

The chain employs TRBV5-1 and TRBJ2-1; 11 bases align to TRBD2. The CDR3 contains 16 residues. The germline V gene has CDR1 SGHRS and CDR2 YFSETQ. After removal of 0 bases from V and 4 bases from J, the junction contained 3 bases not matched to a gene. The CDR3 reads CASSLGTSGRYNEQFF. DNA for the CDR3: TGCGCCAGCAGCTTGGGTACTAGCGGGAGATACAATGAGCAGTTCTTC.

The J gene is TRBJ1-4, the V gene TRBV2; TRBD1 is a possible D gene (5 bases). This CDR3 has 17 residues. The germline CDR1 and CDR2 sequences are SNHLY and FYNNEI. V was trimmed by 4 bases and J by 7 bases, leaving 22 bases between them. The CDR3 DNA reads as TGTGCCAGCAGTGTGGGCAGGGTAGGGACCTTCGCTGAAAAACTGTTTTTT. It specifies CASSVGRVGTFAEKLFF.

This clone was seen a few times. J is TRBJ1-5 and V is TRBV2; D call uncertain. Germline V gene data show CDR1 as SNHLY and CDR2 as FYNNEI. The germline V and J ends were trimmed by 7 bases and 0 bases, with 13 bases remaining between them. The CDR3 length is 15 residues. The CDR3 DNA reads as TGTGCCAGCACTCCAATGGAGGCTAGCAATCAGCCCCAGCATTTT. Residues: CASTPMEASNQPQHF.

As regards this clone: The same CDR3 arises from other DNA sequences in this sample as well. V gene TRBV28 combines with J gene TRBJ1-6, with D unresolved. V was trimmed by 4 bases and J by 6 bases, leaving 1 base between them. CDR1 is MDHEN, CDR2 SYDVKM, per germline. CDR3 length: 11 residues. This CDR3 reads CASSSNSPLHF. The CDR3, as DNA: TGTGCCAGCAGTTCTAATTCACCCCTCCACTTT.

The rearrangement joins TRBV5-1 to TRBJ2-7, with a tentative D call TRBD2 (6 bases). This CDR3 has 14 amino acids. Trimming left V 0 bases short and J 4 bases short, with 11 bases between. Germline V lookup: CDR1 SGHRS, CDR2 YFSETQ. This CDR3 reads CASSLGASEYEQYF. Here the CDR3 DNA reads TGCGCCAGCAGCTTGGGCGCTAGCGAGTACGAGCAGTACTTC.

The rearrangement joins TRBV7-2 to TRBJ2-1; D is unresolved. V was clipped by 0 bases and J by 4 bases, with 4 bases between them. CDR1 and CDR2 from the germline V gene are SGHTA and FQGNSA. This CDR3 region has 13 residues. CDR3 loop: CASSLARYNEQFF. As DNA, the CDR3 is TGTGCCAGCAGCTTAGCTAGGTACAATGAGCAGTTCTTC.

To note about this clone: The CDR3 ends on some other residue instead of the conserved phenylalanine or tryptophan, so this is likely a read error. It is unclear where the CDR3 begins or ends on the DNA, so no DNA is shown, and the CDR3 is as TCRdb lists it. The CDR3 protein is CASRQGPFSSA. The chain has TRBV23-1 and TRBJ1-1; the table's D call, TRBD1, was not checked against the DNA. TRBV23-1 is an open reading frame whose function is uncertain. The CDR3 adds up to 11 amino acids, both ends counted.

The rearrangement uses TRBV4-1 and TRBJ2-5, with 12 bases identical to TRBD2. The DNA end favors TRBJ2-7, so the J call may be wrong. The V gene's germline CDR1 is MGHRA and CDR2 YSYEKL. The CDR3 is made up of 15 amino acids. Here the CDR3 DNA reads TGCGCCAGCAGCCAATTGTGGACTAGCGGGAACGAGCAGTACTTC. Encoded protein: CASSQLWTSGNEQYF.

The chain has TRBV5-1 and TRBJ2-7, with 15 bases fitting TRBD2. The J segment lost 5 bases and the V segment lost 5 bases, leaving 5 bases of the junction unmatched. CDR1 SGHRS and CDR2 YFSETQ come from the germline V gene. The CDR3 runs to 15 residues. The CDR3 nucleotides read TGCGCCAGCAGAGGACTAGCGGGAGGGCCAGACGAGCAGTACTTC. This codes for CASRGLAGGPDEQYF.

This clone turned up a few times. The V and J genes are TRBV7-9 and TRBJ1-2, with a weak D call TRBD1 (5 bases). Germline CDR1 reads SEHNR; CDR2 reads FQNEAQ (reference sequence). The CDR3 covers 15 residues. The V end was cut by 5 bases, the J end by 4 bases, with 17 bases between. The CDR3 protein is CASSPGGEPLYGYTF. As DNA, the CDR3 is TGTGCCAGCAGCCCTGGGGGGGAACCCCTCTATGGCTACACCTTC.

The J gene is TRBJ1-1, the V gene TRBV30; D not resolved. Germline lookup yields CDR1 GTSNPN and CDR2 SVGIG (reference sequence). The CDR3 totals 13 residues. Trimming removed 7 bases from V and 3 bases from J, with 15 bases in between. The DNA of the CDR3 is TGTGCCTACTCCCTCGGAGGAGACACTGAAGCTTTCTTT. This gives the protein CAYSLGGDTEAFF.

This clone was picked up a small number of times. The chain employs TRBV6-5 and TRBJ1-1; no clear D gene. V was shortened by 5 bases and J by 4 bases, with 11 bases between the two germline ends. The germline CDR1 and CDR2 sequences are MNHEY and SVGAGI. This CDR3 comprises 13 residues. The CDR3 sequence: CASSPSQGTEAFF. CDR3 sequence (DNA): TGTGCCAGCAGTCCCAGTCAAGGCACTGAAGCTTTCTTT.

This rearrangement joins TRBV18 to TRBJ1-1; perhaps TRBD1 as D (6 bases). Trimming cost V 4 bases and J 4 bases, with 13 bases left between them. This CDR3 has 14 residues. The V gene's germline CDR1 is KGHSH and CDR2 LQKENI. In nucleotides, the CDR3 is TGTGCCAGCTCACGGGCAGGGGACCCCACTGAAGCTTTCTTT. This translates into CASSRAGDPTEAFF. The entire variable domain, with the rest obtained from reference TRBV18 and TRBJ1-1, is as follows: NAGVMQNPRHLVRRRGQEARLRCSPMKGHSHVYWYRQLPEEGLKFMVYLQKENIIDESGMPKERFSAEFPKEGPSILRIQQVVRGDSAAYFCASSRAGDPTEAFFGQGTRLTVV.

This clone came up a few times. The CDR3 DNA reads TGTGCCATCAGTGAAAGAGGTTATGGCTACACCTTC. This encodes CAISERGYGYTF. V gene TRBV10-3 combines with J gene TRBJ1-2; D call uncertain. The CDR3 has 12 residues. Germline values: CDR1 ENHRY, CDR2 SYGVKD. Trimming cost V 3 bases and J 5 bases, with 7 bases left between them.

This chain uses TRBV14 with TRBJ2-7, with 9 bases lining up with TRBD1. CDR1 SGHDN and CDR2 FVKESK come from the germline V gene. The CDR3 contains 13 residues. J lost 7 bases, V lost 8 bases, and 9 bases had no gene match. CDR3: CASGRDRALEQYF. The CDR3 DNA follows: TGTGCCAGCGGACGGGACAGGGCTCTGGAGCAGTACTTC.

The chain links TRBV28 to TRBJ1-2; 7 positions match TRBD1. The J segment lost 4 bases and the V segment lost 8 bases, leaving 10 bases of the junction unmatched. Germline V lookup: CDR1 MDHEN, CDR2 SYDVKM. CDR3 length: 14 residues. CDR3 DNA: TGTGCCAGCTGGAACAGGGGCGAGGGCTATGGCTACACCTTC. Protein: CASWNRGEGYGYTF.

This chain connects TRBV7-8 to TRBJ2-3, with 14 positions matching TRBD2. V lost 5 bases to trimming and J lost 6 bases; unmatched junction nucleotides: 13. Per the germline V gene, CDR1 is SGHVS and CDR2 is FQNEAQ. This CDR3 spans 18 amino acids. The DNA for the CDR3 is TGTGCCAGCAGCCTACTGGGACTAGCGGGAGTTGGCTTGGATACGCAGTATTTT. It is translated as CASSLLGLAGVGLDTQYF. Using reference TRBV7-8 and TRBJ2-3 for the parts outside the CDR3, the full variable domain is GAGVSQSPRYKVAKRGQDVALRCDPISGHVSLFWYQQALGQGPEFLTYFQNEAQLDKSGLPSDRFFAERPEGSVSTLKIQRTQQEDSAVYLCASSLLGLAGVGLDTQYFGPGTRLTVL.

V and J are TRBV10-3 and TRBJ2-3; no firm D call. The length of the CDR3 is 14 residues. In germline, CDR1 is ENHRY, CDR2 SYGVKD. V was clipped by 3 bases and J by 1 base, with 8 bases between them. The CDR3, as DNA: TGTGCCATCAGTGACCGACCCGGCACAGATACGCAGTATTTT. Translating it yields CAISDRPGTDTQYF.

Worth noting for this clone: This sample includes further DNA sequences coding for the same CDR3. The chain is built from TRBV27 and TRBJ2-7; 8 nucleotides agree with TRBD1. The V and J ends lost 5 bases and 2 bases, in that order; junction bases with no gene match: 5. This CDR3 has 14 amino acids. Looked up from germline, CDR1 is MNHEY and CDR2 is SMNVEV (reference sequence). The CDR3 sequence: CASSPGQGTYEQYF. In DNA form, the CDR3 reads TGTGCCAGCAGTCCTGGACAGGGAACCTACGAGCAGTACTTC.

The chain carries TRBV5-1 and TRBJ2-4, with 9 bases fitting TRBD1. The germline CDR1 and CDR2 sequences are SGHRS and YFSETQ. With 3 bases clipped from V and 4 bases from J, the junction kept 5 bases outside the gene matches. CDR3 size: 15 residues. The CDR3 loop is CASSSEDRGKNIQYF. CDR3 coding DNA: TGCGCCAGCAGCTCAGAGGACAGGGGAAAAAACATTCAGTACTTC. Full variable domain (missing parts from reference TRBV5-1 and TRBJ2-4): KAGVTQTPRYLIKTRGQQVTLSCSPISGHRSVSWYQQTPGQGLQFLFEYFSETQRNKGNFPGRFSGRQFSNSRSEMNVSTLELGDSALYLCASSSEDRGKNIQYFGAGTRLSVL.